The 7 T cell receptor beta chains presented below share a single source sample, sequenced in a study of cytomegalovirus exposure and HLA in healthy donors. TCRdb keeps only in-frame clones here, not all; method: immunoSEQ multiplex PCR. Here the sample spans about 250,000 clones, roughly 87% being singletons. Sequenced material: PBMCs. The receptors originated from a man in his late teens or twenties in good health and CMV-seropositive.

This rearrangement joins TRBV5-1 to TRBJ1-1; D is unresolved. V was pared by 4 bases and J by 5 bases, with 15 bases between. Per germline, CDR1 SGHRS and CDR2 YFSETQ. CDR3 length equals 14 residues. This CDR3 is CASSEEDTGTEAFF. CDR3 bases: TGCGCCAGCAGCGAGGAAGACACCGGAACTGAAGCTTTCTTT.

The V and J genes are TRBV5-1 and TRBJ1-2; the D is unclear. V was cut by 0 bases and J by 4 bases, with 22 bases left in between. CDR1 is SGHRS and CDR2 is YFSETQ in the germline V gene. The CDR3 loop spans 18 amino acids. CDR3 amino acids: CASSLGVGKVPRTYGYTF. The DNA of the CDR3 is TGCGCCAGCAGCTTGGGAGTGGGGAAAGTACCCCGGACCTATGGCTACACCTTC.

V usage is TRBV7-6 and J usage is TRBJ2-2, with D possibly matching TRBD1 (5 bases). This CDR3 spans 16 amino acids. The V gene's germline CDR1 is SGHVS and CDR2 FNYEAQ. With 4 bases removed from V and 1 base from J, the gap between germline ends came to 13 bases. Here the CDR3 reads CASSYVGVGNTGELFF. In DNA form, the CDR3 reads TGTGCCAGCAGCTACGTAGGGGTGGGGAACACCGGGGAGCTGTTTTTT.

V usage is TRBV7-3 and J usage is TRBJ2-3; D might be TRBD1 or TRBD2, each matching 6 bases. This CDR3 has 18 residues. Per germline, CDR1 SGHTA and CDR2 FQGTGA. The V end lost 2 bases, the J end lost 0 bases, and 18 bases lay between the germline ends. CDR3 nucleotides: TGTGCCAGCAGCTTACTGGGGGGCAACGACTTAAGCACAGATACGCAGTATTTT. It yields the protein CASSLLGGNDLSTDTQYF.

The rearrangement links TRBV2 to TRBJ1-1; 11 nucleotides align to TRBD1. This CDR3 comprises 15 residues. V was clipped by 4 bases and J by 0 bases; unmatched bases: 1. Germline V gene sequence: CDR1 SNHLY, CDR2 FYNNEI. Here the CDR3 reads CASSVGQGVNTEAFF. CDR3 DNA: TGTGCCAGCAGTGTGGGACAGGGGGTGAACACTGAAGCTTTCTTT.

The chain is built from TRBV13 and TRBJ2-7, with TRBD2 matching over 8 bases. Germline assignment: CDR1 PRHDT and CDR2 FYEKMQ (reference sequence). The CDR3 has 12 residues. The trim removed 5 bases at V and 9 bases at J, leaving 6 bases unmatched. The CDR3 here is CASSAGGEPQYF. The CDR3, as DNA: TGTGCCAGCAGCGCCGGGGGGGAGCCGCAGTACTTC.

This chain connects TRBV13 to TRBJ2-1; D uncertain. The CDR3 consists of 13 residues. Trimming took 5 bases from V and 8 from J, leaving 13 bases between them. The germline V gene has CDR1 PRHDT and CDR2 FYEKMQ (reference sequence). The CDR3 bases are TGTGCCAGCAGCCCCCGAGTATCGGATGAGCAGTTCTTC. Encoded protein: CASSPRVSDEQFF.